This TCR beta chain was recorded in a study of blood T cell repertoires in COVID-19. Only in-frame clones appear in the TCRdb table, and some are missing; sequencing was by immunoSEQ multiplex PCR. The table has around 190,000 clones, roughly 88% seen once. The sample consisted of peripheral blood. This TCR was sampled from a human donor in a cohort sampled during active COVID-19.

The CDR3, as DNA: TGTGCCAGCACCCGACTAGCGGGCCTCACCGGGGAGCTGTTTTTT. Amino acids: CASTRLAGLTGELFF. This chain connects TRBV7-2 to TRBJ2-2, with TRBD2 matching 10 bases. The germline V gene encodes CDR1 SGHTA and CDR2 FQGNSA. This CDR3 has 15 residues. V gave up 7 bases and J gave up 4 bases; unmatched junction bases: 6.